What follows are 20 T cell receptor delta chains derived from one specimen sequenced in a study of gamma-delta chains in newborns, infants, children. TCRdb made new clone calls on the reads using CATT. The sample shows roughly 5,000 delta-chain clones, approximately 3% of them seen only once. The sequenced sample consisted of blood. These TCRs come from a child who was a newborn, infant or young child, either healthy, febrile or measles-vaccinated (not recorded which).

In this sample, this clone is medium-sized. Other nucleotide sequences in the sample specify the same CDR3. The gene calls are TRDV2 and TRDJ3; 9 bases are shared with TRDD3. The V gene end was trimmed by 2 bases and the J gene end by 3 bases; junction bases not matched to a gene: 4. CDR1 and CDR2 from the germline V gene are GEAIGNYY and EKD. The CDR3 extends over 17 amino acids. DNA for the CDR3: TGTGCCTGTGACATACTGGGGGACTTCTGGGACACCCGACAGATGTTTTTC. Translating gives CACDILGDFWDTRQMFF.

As to this clone: The protein in TCRdb stems from a much larger clone and differs at residue 8 from this DNA's translation, likely a read error; here the protein is translated from the DNA. J is TRDJ2 and V is TRDV1, with TRDD3 identical over 10 bases. The germline V gene has CDR1 TSWWSYY and CDR2 QGS. This CDR3 is 19 amino acids long. After removal of 4 bases from V and 6 bases from J, the junction contained 17 bases not matched to a gene. Here the CDR3 reads CALGGKESLGDKRAAQLFF. DNA of the CDR3: TGTGCTCTTGGGGGGAAGGAGTCCCTGGGGGATAAGAGGGCAGCACAACTCTTCTTT.

On this clone itself: This may arise from a read error, as a much more abundant clone is one base away. The rearrangement joins TRDV1 to TRDJ2; 9 nucleotides line up with TRDD3. Trimming cost V 2 bases and J 3 bases; bases outside gene matches: 19. CDR1 and CDR2 from the germline V gene are TSWWSYY and QGS. The CDR3 loop spans 21 amino acids. For the CDR3, the DNA is TGTGCTCTTGGGGAAAGCCCTACACGGCCGTACTGGGGGACCGTGACAGCACAACTCTTCTTT. As protein: CALGESPTRPYWGTVTAQLFF.

This clone was detected a few times. The gene calls are TRDV2 and TRDJ2; TRDD3 matches 10 bases. Per the germline V gene, CDR1 is GEAIGNYY and CDR2 is EKD. This CDR3 has 17 amino acids. J gave up 0 bases and V 5 bases, and 8 bases lay outside the gene matches. The chain's CDR3 is CACVRTGGFPLTAQLFF. CDR3 bases: TGTGCCTGTGTCCGTACTGGGGGATTCCCTTTGACAGCACAACTCTTCTTT.

On this clone itself: A read error likely explains why the TCRdb protein, taken from a much larger clone, differs from this DNA's translation at residue 8; the protein shown is translated from the DNA. The V gene is TRDV2, the J gene TRDJ2; 7 positions match TRDD3. Germline V gene data show CDR1 as GEAIGNYY and CDR2 as EKD. The CDR3 covers 15 residues. V lost 1 base, J lost 1 base, and 2 bases stayed unmatched. CDR3: CACDTLGGLTAQLFF. CDR3 sequence (DNA): TGTGCCTGTGACACGCTGGGGGGTTTGACAGCACAACTCTTCTTT.

This clone was observed a handful of times. The protein TCRdb gives is from a much larger clone and does not agree with this DNA's translation at residues 4 and 7, likely a read error; the protein shown here comes from the DNA. The chain has TRDV2 and TRDJ3; D unresolved. The CDR3 is made up of 19 amino acids. CDR1 and CDR2 (germline): GEAIGNYY, EKD. V lost 5 bases and J lost 0, with 19 bases in between. CDR3 protein: CACGDGCAASSWDTRQMFF. The CDR3 nucleotides read TGTGCCTGTGGCGACGGATGCGCGGCGAGCTCCTGGGACACCCGACAGATGTTTTTC.

This clone has a handful of counts. TCRdb records a much larger clone's protein for this DNA, with a difference at residue 5 that likely arises from a read error; the protein given is the translation of the DNA. This rearrangement joins TRDV1 to TRDJ2; D is possibly TRDD3 (9 bases). This CDR3 spans 18 amino acids. V lost 4 bases and J lost 0, with 18 bases in between. Germline CDR1 TSWWSYY, CDR2 QGS. CDR3 DNA sequence: TGTGCTCTTGGGGGGCTTCCTACTGGGGGAGCTTTGACAGCACAACTCTTCTTT. It specifies CALGGLPTGGALTAQLFF.

The table lists this clone with a few counts. TCRdb pairs this DNA with a much larger clone's protein that differs at residue 12, likely a read error; the protein shown was translated from the DNA. The rearrangement links TRAV29/DV5 to TRDJ2; 8 positions agree with TRDD3. The CDR3 has 16 amino acids. The V gene's germline CDR1 is NSMFDY and CDR2 ISSIKDK. CDR3 protein: CAASALYWGSTTQLFF. CDR3 sequence (DNA): TGTGCAGCAAGCGCGCTCTACTGGGGGTCGACAACACAACTCTTCTTT.

This clone was detected only a few times. TCRdb's entry gives the protein of a much larger clone, which mismatches this DNA's translation at residue 14, likely from a read error; the protein reported here is translated from the DNA. The chain is built from TRDV2 and TRDJ3; 11 positions agree with TRDD3. From germline, CDR1 is GEAIGNYY and CDR2 EKD. CDR3 length equals 19 residues. CDR3 DNA: TGTGCCTGTGACTCTGTACTGGGGGATAGCTCCTGGGACGCCCGACAGATGTTTTTC. Translated, it gives CACDSVLGDSSWDARQMFF.

This clone was counted between two and nine times. It differs at one base from a far larger clone, so likely a read error. Other DNA sequences in the same sample also yield this CDR3. The chain uses TRDV2 and TRDJ1; 10 bases align to TRDD3. The CDR3 is made up of 15 amino acids. CDR1 and CDR2 (germline): GEAIGNYY, EKD. CDR3 sequence reads: CACDTVLGDTDKLIF. The CDR3 nucleotides are TGCGCCTGTGACACCGTACTGGGGGATACCGATAAACTCATCTTT.

A note on this clone: This likely came from a read error, as a far larger clone is one base away. Other DNA sequences in this specimen translate into the identical CDR3. The rearrangement uses TRDV2 and TRDJ1, with D possibly matching TRDD3 (6 bases). CDR1 and CDR2 from the germline V gene are GEAIGNYY and EKD. The CDR3 contains 17 residues. Here the CDR3 DNA reads TGTGCCTGTGACACCGGATTAGGGGGCCGACCGTGGGATAAACTAATCTTT. Its protein is CACDTGLGGRPWDKLIF.

This clone was detected only a few times. The protein in TCRdb stems from a much larger clone and differs at residue 8 from this DNA's translation, likely a read error; here the protein is translated from the DNA. The J gene is TRDJ2, the V gene TRDV2; TRDD3 matches at 9 bases. The CDR3 loop spans 18 amino acids. Germline V lookup: CDR1 GEAIGNYY, CDR2 EKD. V gave up 2 bases and J gave up 0 bases; unmatched junction bases: 9. The chain's CDR3 is CACDKKVMGDTLTAQLFF. The CDR3 bases are TGTGCCTGTGACAAAAAAGTAATGGGGGATACTTTGACAGCACAACTCTTCTTT.

About this clone: This probably arose from a read error, given a far larger clone one base away. Distinct nucleotide sequences in the sample also encode this CDR3. This rearrangement joins TRDV2 to TRDJ3, with TRDD3 matching over 8 bases. The CDR3 sequence is 18 residues long. V lost 3 bases to trimming and J lost 0 bases; unmatched junction nucleotides: 6. The germline V gene has CDR1 GEAIGNYY and CDR2 EKD. In DNA, the CDR3 is TGTGCCTGTGACCGTACTGGGGGGTACTCCTGGGACACCCGACAGATGTTTTTC. Translation gives CACDRTGGYSWDTRQMFF.

This clone has only a few counts. This DNA's translation and the protein TCRdb lists, from a much larger clone, do not match at residue 16, likely due to a read error; the protein shown is translated from the DNA. The chain is built from TRDV2 and TRDJ2, with TRDD3 matching over 12 bases. Germline values: CDR1 GEAIGNYY, CDR2 EKD. This CDR3 comprises 18 residues. The CDR3 DNA reads as TGTGCCTGTGACAAAAAAGTACTGGGGGATACTTTGACAGCACAATTCTTCTTT. This encodes CACDKKVLGDTLTAQFFF.

This clone has only a few counts. This likely traces to a read error, being one base from a far larger clone. This rearrangement joins TRDV2 to TRDJ3, with 12 bases matching TRDD3. J lost 1 base, V lost 2 bases, and 5 bases had no gene match. Germline CDR1 reads GEAIGNYY; CDR2 reads EKD. CDR3 size: 19 residues. The CDR3: CACDKMLGDTSWDTRQMFF. The CDR3 bases are TGTGCCTGTGACAAAATGCTGGGGGATACGTCCTGGGACACCCGACAGATGTTTTTC.

In its sample, this clone was seen a few times. Given a far larger clone just one base away, this is likely a sequencing read error. The same CDR3 is also encoded by other DNA sequences in this sample. The rearrangement links TRDV2 to TRDJ2, with 13 positions matching TRDD3. CDR1 is GEAIGNYY, CDR2 EKD, per germline. CDR3 length equals 18 residues. CDR3 in DNA: TGTGCCTGTGACACCAACTGGGGGATACGGGCTTTGACCGCACAACTCTTCTTT. Translated, it gives CACDTNWGIRALTAQLFF.

This clone was observed a few times. With a far larger clone one base away, a read error is the likely cause. The rearrangement links TRDV2 to TRDJ3; 13 nucleotides align to TRDD3. The V gene's germline CDR1 is GEAIGNYY and CDR2 EKD. The CDR3 sequence is 22 residues long. The CDR3 protein is CACDTRTGGYAIDSWDARQMFF. As DNA, the CDR3 is TGTGCCTGTGACACTCGTACTGGGGGATACGCGATTGACTCCTGGGACGCCCGACAGATGTTTTTC.

This clone was counted only a few times. A single base separates this from a much larger clone, so it may be a read error. The rearrangement links TRDV2 to TRDJ3, with D unclear. The germline V and J ends were trimmed by 2 bases and 0 bases, with 16 bases remaining between them. This CDR3 has 19 residues. From germline, CDR1 is GEAIGNYY and CDR2 EKD. CDR3 coding DNA: TGTGCCTGTGACAGAGAAAGGCCCACTATCTCCTGGGACACCCGACAGATGTTTTTC. It encodes CACDRERPTISWDTRQMFF.

There are a few counts of this clone. A far larger clone is a single base away, which makes a read error likely. The genes are TRDV2 and TRDJ3; 8 bases are shared with TRDD3. This CDR3 has 19 residues. CDR1 GEAIGNYY and CDR2 EKD come from the germline V gene. The chain's CDR3 is CACDTWTWGNSWDTRQVFF. CDR3 nucleotides: TGTGCCTGTGACACCTGGACCTGGGGGAACTCCTGGGACACCCGACAGGTGTTTTTC.

Concerning this clone itself: TCRdb shows a much larger clone's protein in place of this DNA's translation, and the two differ at residue 5, likely through a read error; the protein shown is translated from the DNA. V usage is TRAV29/DV5 and J usage is TRDJ1, with TRDD3 identical over 10 bases. CDR1 NSMFDY and CDR2 ISSIKDK come from the germline V gene. The V and J ends lost 0 bases and 0 bases, in that order; junction bases with no gene match: 8. CDR3 length equals 17 residues. The CDR3, as DNA: TGTGCAGCAAGCGGGGGGATACGAAACGGGTACACCGATAAACTCATCTTT. As protein: CAASGGIRNGYTDKLIF.